A selection of T cell receptor beta chains follows, all from one sample in a study of shared clonotypes between healthy human individuals. This table comes from immunoSEQ multiplex PCR, and its TCRdb copy is limited to in-frame clones, with some not included. The sample lists approximately 500,000 clones, 81% occurring once. Sequenced input: PBMCs. The receptors derive from a woman aged 40 to 49 in good health. Some clones in this sample may be carry-over from other donors' samples. CDR3s include the opening cysteine and the closing phenylalanine or tryptophan. A D gene is named only where the DNA matches it firmly. The size field is filled for only some rows; it gives once, few, many or a size class.

CDR3 DNA,CDR3 protein,J gene,D gene,clone size,V gene
TGTGCCAGCAGTTTTGCGCTGTCGGCTGAGACCCAGTACTTC,CASSFALSAETQYF,TRBJ2-5,-,-,TRBV28
TGTGCCAGTTCGGCGCTAGCGGGATTCGGGGAGCTGTTTTTT,CASSALAGFGELFF,TRBJ2-2,TRBD2,once,TRBV19
TGTGCCAGCAGCCCGTGGCAGGGCAGAGAGACCCAGTACTTC,CASSPWQGRETQYF,TRBJ2-5,-,-,TRBV5-4
TGTGCCAGCAGTTTTAGCAATCAGCCCCAGCATTTT,CASSFSNQPQHF,TRBJ1-5,-,few,TRBV28
TGTGCCAGCAGGCGAACAGGGGCGACGGGGTGGGCTGAAGCTTTCTTT,CASRRTGATGWAEAFF,TRBJ1-1,TRBD1,few,TRBV28
TGTGCCAGCAGCTTAGCGGGGCGGGAGTTCCTTAACCCCTACGAGCAGTACTTC,CASSLAGREFLNPYEQYF,TRBJ2-7,TRBD2,once,TRBV7-9
TGCGCCAGCAGCTTGGGAGCGGGCAGGGACACTGAAGCTTTCTTT,CASSLGAGRDTEAFF,TRBJ1-1,-,-,TRBV5-1
TGTGCCAGCAGAAGGGAGGCGCTTGCTCCAACCGGGGAGCTGTTTTTT,CASRREALAPTGELFF,TRBJ2-2,-,many,TRBV7-2
TGCGCCAGCAGCTCAGCGGGCAGTCAATCCGGGGGCTATGGCTACACCTTC,CASSSAGSQSGGYGYTF,TRBJ1-2,-,-,TRBV5-1
TGTGCCAGCAGTCCTATAGGCACCGGGGAGCTGTTTTTT,CASSPIGTGELFF,TRBJ2-2,-,-,TRBV28
TGTGCCAGCAACCTTGGACAGACTAACTATGGCTACACCTTC,CASNLGQTNYGYTF,TRBJ1-2,-,-,TRBV5-6
TGTGCCAGCTTGGGGACCGCGGTCGCCGGGGAGCTGTTTTTT,CASLGTAVAGELFF,TRBJ2-2,-,-,TRBV2
TGCGCCAGCAGCCAAGATCTTGGGGAGTACGAGCAGTACTTC,CASSQDLGEYEQYF,TRBJ2-7,-,once,TRBV4-3
TGTGCCAGCAGTTACCGGCAGGCCGGTGCTGGCTACACCTTC,CASSYRQAGAGYTF,TRBJ1-2,-,-,TRBV6-5